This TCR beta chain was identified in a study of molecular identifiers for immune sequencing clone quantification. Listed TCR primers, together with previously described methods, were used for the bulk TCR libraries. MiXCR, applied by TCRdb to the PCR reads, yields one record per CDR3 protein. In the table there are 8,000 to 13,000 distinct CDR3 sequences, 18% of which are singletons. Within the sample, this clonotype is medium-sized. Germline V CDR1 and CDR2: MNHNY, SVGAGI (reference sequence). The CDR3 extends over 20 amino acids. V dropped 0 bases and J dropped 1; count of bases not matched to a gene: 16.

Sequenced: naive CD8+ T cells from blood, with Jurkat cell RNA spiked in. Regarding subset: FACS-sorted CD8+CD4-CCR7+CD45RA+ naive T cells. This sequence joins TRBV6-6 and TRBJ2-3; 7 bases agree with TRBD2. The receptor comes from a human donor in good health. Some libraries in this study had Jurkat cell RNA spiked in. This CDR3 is CASSYSIAPTSEKGTDTQYF. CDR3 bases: TGTGCCAGCAGTTACTCGATTGCCCCAACTAGCGAGAAAGGCACAGATACGCAGTATTTT.